This TCR beta chain came from a study of vaccination and CD4 T cells after COVID-19. Study context: A median of approximately 100 days (range 35 to 161) separated diagnosis from post-COVID sampling. Whole-study findings and limits: Within the convalescent patients, a median about 86% of the SARS-CoV-2-reactive clones were ones that appeared only post-vaccination.

CDR3 size: 15 residues. Germline V gene data show CDR1 as SGHTA and CDR2 as FQGNSA. The ends were cut back, 2 bases at V and 9 bases at J, with 14 bases in the middle. Treatment defined: roughly nine-day PBMC culture with coronavirus spike peptide pools or control peptides (ViraFEST assay). Points on this clonotype: Its antigen is still unknown.

Oncomine TCR Beta short-read sequencing was applied to DNA from cultured CD4+ T cells. TCRdb re-analysed the PCR reads in MiXCR, keeping a single row per CDR3 protein. This table holds about 9,100 distinct CDR3 sequences, under 75% found once. This receptor was obtained from a human donor with COVID-19. The sample in question was cultured CD4+ T cells from blood, obtained after SARS-CoV-2 vaccination. This sequence joins TRBV7-2 and TRBJ1-6; tentative D call: TRBD1 (5 bases). This CDR3 is CASSLRDSPGSPLHF. The DNA for the CDR3 is TGTGCCAGCAGCTTACGTGACAGCCCTGGTTCACCCCTCCACTTT.